This TCR beta chain is drawn from a study of CD8+ T cells in alopecia areata. In this sample, this clone turned up a few times. Reverse transcription of extracted RNA yielded cDNA, which provided the sequencing template. This table comes from immunoSEQ multiplex PCR, and its TCRdb copy is limited to in-frame clones, with some not included. The sample lists 95,000 to 100,000 clones, about 60% occurring once. Treatment given: oral pan-JAK inhibitor, 5-10 mg twice daily. The receptor's source is a human donor with alopecia areata. This sample comprised CD8+ T cells sorted from blood, obtained between weeks 55 and 65, from a patient treated with tofacitinib.

The CDR3 DNA follows: TGTGCCAGCAGCAGGGACTCAGCAACTAATGAAAAACTGTTTTTT. It is translated as CASSRDSATNEKLFF. The chain uses TRBV5-4 and TRBJ1-4, with D maybe TRBD1 (5 bases). Trimming stripped 4 bases from V and 0 bases from J, with 10 bases between. From germline, CDR1 is SGHNT and CDR2 YYREEE (reference sequence). This CDR3 spans 15 amino acids. Full variable domain (rest looked up from reference TRBV5-4 and TRBJ1-4): ETGVTQSPTHLIKTRGQQVTLRCSSQSGHNTVSWYQQALGQGPQFIFQYYREEENGRGNFPPRFSGLQFPNYSSELNVNALELDDSALYLCASSRDSATNEKLFFGSGTQLSVL.